The T cell receptor (beta chain) under discussion was sequenced for a study of cytomegalovirus exposure and HLA in healthy donors. General observations from the study: At a 0.05 false discovery rate, a later analysis found roughly 17,000 TCR beta sequences to be associated with HLA alleles.

Details on this clone: The target antigen is unknown.

The PCR made use of 60 Vbeta and 13 Jbeta primers. Clones were read by immunoSEQ multiplex PCR, and TCRdb kept only the in-frame ones, dropping some. In the table there are 150,000 or so clones, almost 85% of which are singletons. This CDR3 spans 15 amino acids. Trimming stripped 5 bases from V and 1 base from J, with 14 bases between. Germline V gene data show CDR1 as MNHEY and CDR2 as SMNVEV (reference sequence). What was sequenced was PBMCs. The sequence was collected from a man aged 30-40 years in good health and CMV-seropositive. The J gene is TRBJ1-1, the V gene TRBV27; possible D gene TRBD1, 6 bases. As DNA, the CDR3 is TGTGCCAGCAGTCCGTGGACAGAGGCGAACACTGAAGCTTTCTTT. Protein product: CASSPWTEANTEAFF.